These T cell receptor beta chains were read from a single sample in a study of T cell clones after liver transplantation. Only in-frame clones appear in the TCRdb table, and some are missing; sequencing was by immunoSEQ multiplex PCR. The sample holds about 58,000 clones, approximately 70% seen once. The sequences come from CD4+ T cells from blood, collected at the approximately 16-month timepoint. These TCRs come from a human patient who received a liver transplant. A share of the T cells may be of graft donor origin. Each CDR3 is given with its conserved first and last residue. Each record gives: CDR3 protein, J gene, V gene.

CASSLDTEAFF TRBJ1-1 TRBV11-2
CASTEDPASNTIYF TRBJ1-3 TRBV5-1
CAWSRDGQPQHF TRBJ1-5 TRBV30
CASSQYSSYEQYF TRBJ2-7 TRBV6-5
CASSPSGGSWSEQYF TRBJ2-7 TRBV13
CASSQGGAIRIYEQYF TRBJ2-7 TRBV7-9
CAWGRMETQYF TRBJ2-5 TRBV30
CASSHGREKLFF TRBJ1-4 TRBV7-2
CASTLTANYGYTF TRBJ1-2 TRBV6-6
CASNQDRDYGYTF TRBJ1-2 TRBV2
CASRAIAGVGETQYF TRBJ2-5 TRBV6-6
CASSNQGVTGELFF TRBJ2-2 TRBV6-5
CASRLGGWNQPQHF TRBJ1-5 TRBV28
CASSFLAGGLYEQYF TRBJ2-7 TRBV11-2
CASSKQGNTEAFF TRBJ1-1 TRBV2
CASSLDRGYGYTF TRBJ1-2 TRBV11-2
CASSEVRNEQFF TRBJ2-1 TRBV6-1
CASSQDRDGQETQYF TRBJ2-5 TRBV4-1
CASSYEGSGTIPEAFF TRBJ1-1 TRBV6-5
CASSIDCQVRVITGEQYF TRBJ2-7 TRBV19
CASSPKRGSGKMGNTEAFF TRBJ1-1 TRBV10-1
CASSLGQGGYEKLFF TRBJ1-4 TRBV5-1
CASSLGTEAFF TRBJ1-1 TRBV7-9
CASSLVLADTDTQYF TRBJ2-3 TRBV5-1
CASSAGTEAFF TRBJ1-1 TRBV6-1
CASSVGTGVVRREANEQFF TRBJ2-1 TRBV9
CASSVGGIDTGELFF TRBJ2-2 TRBV9
CAWSSPTGYGYTF TRBJ1-2 TRBV30
CAWSSWGGVNTEAFF TRBJ1-1 TRBV30
CASSLRDRSNTGELFF TRBJ2-2 TRBV5-1
CASSVNINDEKLFF TRBJ1-4 TRBV9
CAISEGSGGEAGANVLTF TRBJ2-6 TRBV10-3
CASGTPYATQYF TRBJ2-5 TRBV2
CASSLNRASTGISSPLHF TRBJ1-6 TRBV18
CASRQGASSEKLFF TRBJ1-4 TRBV2
CASSEQEGEKLFF TRBJ1-4 TRBV6-1
CASSLDQEDSQYF TRBJ2-5 TRBV11-3
CASSTGGYSSYNEQFF TRBJ2-1 TRBV28
CASSSPGDRGYEQYF TRBJ2-7 TRBV11-2
CASSRGLSTNTGELFF TRBJ2-2 TRBV19
CASSATGFANTGELFF TRBJ2-2 TRBV5-1
CASSYGQKNYEQYF TRBJ2-7 TRBV6-6
CASRTGGSPLHF TRBJ1-6 TRBV11-1
CASSWGQGKETQYF TRBJ2-5 TRBV5-1
CASSVNQETQYF TRBJ2-5 TRBV9
CASSAGDRGRVGYTF TRBJ1-2 TRBV19
CASSLGTDLGAFF TRBJ1-1 TRBV28
CASSQQGAYSNQPQHF TRBJ1-5 TRBV5-4
CASRTGGLSNEKLFF TRBJ1-4 TRBV6-1
CASSPNRGRGEQYF TRBJ2-7 TRBV7-6
CASSSSTGLSGNTIYF TRBJ1-3 TRBV27
CASSLGPGAGVDTQYF TRBJ2-3 TRBV5-1
CASSPSRNTGELFF TRBJ2-2 TRBV5-1
CASSLGTSGGNEQFF TRBJ2-1 TRBV7-9
CASSLGGGELYNEQFF TRBJ2-1 TRBV7-2
CASSLAIGTVSTDTQYF TRBJ2-3 TRBV7-8
CASSRDFDEQYF TRBJ2-7 TRBV7-9
CASSLDGSGRGETQYF TRBJ2-5 TRBV7-2
CASSQGLASQETQYF TRBJ2-5 TRBV4-1